A selection of T cell receptor beta chains follows, all from one sample in a study of CD8 T cells in ankylosing spondylitis. TCRdb fed the 5' RACE reads into MiXCR, producing one record per CDR3 protein. The sample holds roughly 400,000 distinct CDR3 sequences, more than 20% seen once. Sequenced input: blood, either unsorted or a sorted T cell fraction (not recorded which). The receptors were gathered from a male donor with ankylosing spondylitis. Both conserved end residues are part of each CDR3.

TRBV3-1	TRBJ2-3	CASSLDWGQTDTQYF
TRBV6-2/TRBV6-3	TRBJ2-2	CASSDGLAVETGELFF
TRBV5-1	TRBJ1-1	CASSLAPRTDTEAFF
TRBV28	TRBJ1-6	CASGDRGYNSPLHF
TRBV20-1	TRBJ2-5	CSALRTGVEETQYF
TRBV19	TRBJ2-6	CASSMQGRNLWENSGANVLTF
TRBV7-2	TRBJ1-4	CASSLGTVSKLFF
TRBV14	TRBJ2-1	CASSPQVGELSNEQFF
TRBV7-9	TRBJ2-3	CASSFTSGTDTQYF
TRBV12-3/TRBV12-4	TRBJ1-5	CASSGQRYNQPQHF
TRBV24-1	TRBJ2-1	CATSVIGDRGANEQFF
TRBV18	TRBJ2-1	CASSPGQLAGGTYNEQFF
TRBV2	TRBJ2-7	CAGGWELGEQYF
TRBV21-1	TRBJ1-1	CASSLGQGHRCITEAFF
TRBV9	TRBJ2-5	CASSVGSLAGGRETQYF
TRBV6-2/TRBV6-3	TRBJ1-1	CASSVPRASEAFF
TRBV20-1	TRBJ2-7	CSARGPRLAESYEQYF
TRBV6-5	TRBJ2-5	CASSYRGGSGETQYF
TRBV7-9	TRBJ2-5	CASSSIGEQETQYF
TRBV20-1	TRBJ2-6	CSARVTSGANVLTF
TRBV6-5	TRBJ2-7	CASSYDGGSPYEQYF
TRBV12-3/TRBV12-4	TRBJ2-3	CASSLAGVTADTQYF
TRBV3-1	TRBJ1-4	CASSQGRGEGSLFF
TRBV12-3/TRBV12-4	TRBJ1-4	CASSLAQGRDEKLFF
TRBV20-1	TRBJ1-5	CSASSGYSNQPQHF
TRBV4-3	TRBJ2-1	CASSQELAPYNEQFF
TRBV7-2	TRBJ1-5	CASSSPQGSNQPQHF
TRBV7-2	TRBJ2-7	CASTSSFQKTGEQYF
TRBV5-6	TRBJ2-3	CASSRDSTDTQYF
TRBV5-1	TRBJ2-1	CASSLAAGNSYNEQFF
TRBV20-1	TRBJ2-7	CSVSGRYPYEQYF
TRBV12-3/TRBV12-4	TRBJ1-5	CASRPSRVNQPQHF
TRBV14	TRBJ2-2	CASSQKRENTGELFF
TRBV4-1	TRBJ1-2	CASSQSPNYGYTF
TRBV11-3	TRBJ2-7	CASSLPTGPYEQYF